One sample yielded the 26 T cell receptor beta chains listed below, sequenced in a study of spatial heterogeneity in lung cancer. TCRdb reprocessed the 5' RACE reads with MiXCR, giving one entry per CDR3 protein. Of 20,000 to 30,000 distinct CDR3 sequences in the sample, around 6% were seen once. The time point: blood at routine non-recurrence follow-up after resection. Sequencing covered unsorted whole RNA taken from tumor, nontumor lung or frozen PBMC. The specimen was PBMCs, collected at follow-up. The receptors were gathered from a male donor with early-stage non-small cell lung cancer.

This clonotype has a count of ten or more. The V gene is TRBV7-2, the J gene TRBJ2-3; D not certain. The germline CDR1 and CDR2 sequences are SGHTA and FQGNSA. The V and J ends lost 4 bases and 2 bases respectively, with 4 bases between them. The CDR3 runs to 12 residues. The CDR3 protein is CASSSYTDTQYF. The CDR3 DNA sequence: TGTGCCAGCAGCTCGTACACAGATACGCAGTATTTT.

In its sample, this clonotype was seen many times. The V call is TRBV20-1, the J call TRBJ1-1; the D gene is possibly TRBD1 (6 bases). The CDR3 has 11 amino acids. Trimming removed 6 bases from V and 6 bases from J, with 11 bases in between. Germline V gives CDR1 DFQATT, CDR2 SNEGSKA (reference sequence). CDR3 bases: TGCAGTGCCCCGGACAGTTCTGAAGCTTTCTTT. This encodes CSAPDSSEAFF.

About this clonotype itself: A read error is possible here, since a much larger clone lies one base away. V gene TRBV4-3 combines with J gene TRBJ2-1; possibly TRBD2 for D (7 bases). The germline V and J ends were trimmed by 4 bases and 2 bases, with 12 bases remaining between them. The germline V gene encodes CDR1 LGHNA and CDR2 YSLEER. The CDR3 is 15 residues long. CDR3 in DNA: TGCGCCAGCAGCCTAGTGGGGGGGCCCTACAATGAGCAGTTCTTC. Amino acid sequence: CASSLVGGPYNEQFF.

This clonotype was recorded a few times. This chain links TRBV3-1 with TRBJ2-1, with D tentatively TRBD2 (6 bases). This CDR3 spans 13 amino acids. CDR1 LGHDT and CDR2 YNNKEL come from the germline V gene (reference sequence). Trimming shortened V by 4 bases and J by 9 bases, and 13 bases separated the two germline ends. CDR3 sequence: CASSLTAGGEQFF. CDR3 coding DNA: TGTGCCAGCAGCCTCACGGCCGGGGGTGAGCAGTTCTTC.

V usage is TRBV25-1 and J usage is TRBJ2-3; 13 nucleotides align to TRBD2. The V gene end was trimmed by 7 bases and the J gene end by 0 bases; junction bases not matched to a gene: 4. Germline V gene sequence: CDR1 MGHDK, CDR2 SYGVNS. This CDR3 comprises 16 residues. The CDR3 coding sequence is TGTGCCAGCATCCCGGGACTAGCGGGGAGCACAGATACGCAGTATTTT. It specifies CASIPGLAGSTDTQYF.

In this sample, this clonotype turned up many times. The gene calls are TRBV7-9 and TRBJ2-1; possibly TRBD2 for D (6 bases). CDR1 is SEHNR and CDR2 is FQNEAQ in the germline V gene (reference sequence). Trimming removed 5 bases at V and 13 bases at J, with 12 bases between. The CDR3 is made up of 11 amino acids. In nucleotides, the CDR3 is TGTGCCAGCAGCCCATCTAGCGCCCAGTTCTTC. Protein sequence: CASSPSSAQFF.

V and J are TRBV7-8 and TRBJ2-1, with no clear D. The CDR3 spans 9 residues. V was clipped by 5 bases and J by 10 bases, with 3 bases between them. The germline gives CDR1 SGHVS, CDR2 FQNEAQ. CDR3 amino acids: CASSQEQFF. In nucleotides, the CDR3 is TGTGCCAGCAGCCAGGAGCAGTTCTTC.

By frequency in the sample, this clonotype is medium-sized. J is TRBJ1-6 and V is TRBV7-9; a possible D gene is TRBD1 (6 bases). Germline-derived CDR1 and CDR2 are SEHNR and FQNEAQ (reference sequence). Deletions cut 5 bases from V and 4 bases from J, with 6 bases between. This CDR3 region has 13 residues. In nucleotides, the CDR3 is TGTGCCAGCAGCACAGGGTATAATTCACCCCTCCACTTT. Amino acid sequence: CASSTGYNSPLHF.

This clonotype was detected many times. V usage is TRBV2 and J usage is TRBJ2-7, with TRBD1 matching over 9 bases. After removal of 6 bases from V and 1 base from J, the junction contained 4 bases not matched to a gene. CDR1 is SNHLY, CDR2 FYNNEI, per germline. This CDR3 is 14 amino acids long. CDR3 nucleotide sequence: TGTGCCAGCAGGGTCGGGACAGGGTCCTACGAGCAGTACTTC. It codes for CASRVGTGSYEQYF.

In this sample, this clonotype turned up many times. The chain combines TRBV2 with TRBJ2-4; D is undetermined. CDR1 and CDR2 (germline): SNHLY, FYNNEI. This CDR3 comprises 11 residues. Trimming removed 3 bases at V and 9 bases at J, with 6 bases between. The DNA for the CDR3 is TGTGCCAGCAGTGAGCTAGTCATTCAGTACTTC. Its translation: CASSELVIQYF. The complete variable domain, with remaining parts taken from reference TRBV2 and TRBJ2-4, reads EPEVTQTPSHQVTQMGQEVILRCVPISNHLYFYWYRQILGQKVEFLVSFYNNEISEKSEIFDDQFSVERPDGSNFTLKIRSTKLEDSAMYFCASSELVIQYFGAGTRLSVL.

The genes are TRBV20-1 and TRBJ2-1; 10 positions match TRBD2. The junction had 8 bases not matched to a gene; V was cut back by 3 bases and J by 6 bases. In germline, CDR1 is DFQATT, CDR2 SNEGSKA (reference sequence). The CDR3 runs 15 residues. The CDR3 sequence: CSASPWTSGGNEQFF. The CDR3 coding sequence is TGCAGTGCTAGCCCCTGGACTAGCGGCGGCAATGAGCAGTTCTTC.

This clonotype has at least ten counts. The rearrangement uses TRBV10-3 and TRBJ2-1, with 8 bases that match TRBD1. This CDR3 region has 15 residues. Germline CDR1 and CDR2: ENHRY and SYGVKD. With 2 bases clipped from V and 1 base from J, the junction kept 1 base outside the gene matches. The DNA of the CDR3 is TGTGCCATCAGTGAGGACAGGGGTTCCTACAATGAGCAGTTCTTC. This encodes CAISEDRGSYNEQFF.

This clonotype turned up a few times. The genes are TRBV5-1 and TRBJ2-2, with 11 positions matching TRBD2. CDR3 size: 16 residues. V dropped 4 bases and J dropped 9; count of bases not matched to a gene: 11. Germline V lookup: CDR1 SGHRS, CDR2 YFSETQ. The CDR3 protein is CASSILAGDFNRELFF. CDR3 DNA sequence: TGCGCCAGCAGCATACTAGCGGGGGACTTCAACCGGGAGCTGTTTTTT.

This clonotype was seen repeatedly, ten times or more. The chain couples TRBV4-2 to TRBJ2-7, with D uncertain. This CDR3 spans 17 amino acids. V lost 4 bases and J 3 bases, leaving 22 bases between the germline ends. Germline CDR1 reads LGHNA; CDR2 reads YNFKEQ. The CDR3 sequence: CASSLTDVAQINYEQYV. The CDR3 nucleotides read TGTGCCAGCAGCCTTACAGACGTCGCACAGATTAACTACGAGCAGTACGTC.

The rearrangement joins TRBV20-1 to TRBJ2-5; no clear D gene. Germline V gives CDR1 DFQATT, CDR2 SNEGSKA (reference sequence). The CDR3 spans 14 residues. V lost 0 bases and J lost 4, with 12 bases in between. This CDR3 is CSARDPGSAETQYF. The DNA for the CDR3 is TGCAGTGCTAGAGATCCCGGGTCAGCAGAGACCCAGTACTTC.

By share, this clonotype counts as medium-sized. The CDR3, as DNA: TGTGCCAGCAGCCCCGGACTAGAAGAGACCCAGTACTTC. It specifies CASSPGLEETQYF. The chain has TRBV11-2 and TRBJ2-5; 7 nucleotides agree with TRBD2. Unmatched junction bases numbered 3, after V lost 5 bases and J lost 3 bases. This CDR3 spans 13 amino acids. The germline V gene has CDR1 SGHAT and CDR2 FQNNGV.

The V gene is TRBV5-1, the J gene TRBJ2-1; 8 bases are shared with TRBD2. CDR1 and CDR2 (germline): SGHRS, YFSETQ. The CDR3 spans 13 residues. The V and J ends lost 4 bases and 8 bases, in that order; junction bases with no gene match: 5. This CDR3 reads CASSMVAGYEQFF. In DNA, the CDR3 is TGCGCCAGCAGCATGGTAGCGGGATATGAGCAGTTCTTC.

This rearrangement joins TRBV6-5 to TRBJ1-2; D gene unclear. CDR3 length: 14 residues. The V end lost 6 bases, the J end lost 3 bases, and 14 bases lay between the germline ends. Per the germline V gene, CDR1 is MNHEY and CDR2 is SVGAGI. The CDR3 sequence is CASRRTWRDYGYTF. In DNA form, the CDR3 reads TGTGCCAGCAGACGTACATGGAGGGACTATGGCTACACCTTC.

This clonotype came up many times. The chain combines TRBV7-9 with TRBJ1-1; D might be TRBD1 (5 bases). The germline V gene encodes CDR1 SEHNR and CDR2 FQNEAQ (reference sequence). V was cut by 5 bases and J by 0 bases, with 10 bases left in between. The CDR3 extends over 14 amino acids. CDR3 sequence (DNA): TGTGCCAGCAGCAGGGGACTAATGAACACTGAAGCTTTCTTT. Amino acid sequence: CASSRGLMNTEAFF.

This clonotype was counted ten times or more. The chain couples TRBV7-3 to TRBJ2-2; 9 nucleotides agree with TRBD2. This CDR3 contains 15 residues. V shed 5 bases and J 2 bases; nucleotides not matched to a gene: 3. Germline V gives CDR1 SGHTA, CDR2 FQGTGA. The CDR3 protein is CASSPLAGNTGELFF. The CDR3 DNA follows: TGTGCCAGCAGCCCACTAGCGGGTAACACCGGGGAGCTGTTTTTT. The full variable domain, rest sourced from reference TRBV7-3 and TRBJ2-2, is GAGVSQTPSNKVTEKGKYVELRCDPISGHTALYWYRQSLGQGPEFLIYFQGTGAADDSGLPNDRFFAVRPEGSVSTLKIQRTERGDSAVYLCASSPLAGNTGELFFGEGSRLTVL.

V usage is TRBV5-1 and J usage is TRBJ2-3; 7 bases are shared with TRBD2. CDR3 length equals 16 residues. Unmatched junction bases numbered 8, after V lost 3 bases and J lost 1 base. CDR1 and CDR2 (germline): SGHRS, YFSETQ. CDR3 nucleotides: TGCGCCAGCAGCTCCGGCGGGGGACTGGGCACAGATACGCAGTATTTT. This gives the protein CASSSGGGLGTDTQYF.

V gene TRBV30 combines with J gene TRBJ2-3; perhaps TRBD2 as D (5 bases). Looked up from germline, CDR1 is GTSNPN and CDR2 is SVGIG (reference sequence). CDR3 size: 14 residues. Trimming took off 7 bases at V and 0 bases at J, with 14 bases between the two ends. The CDR3 is CAYSGSTSTDTQYF. The DNA of the CDR3 is TGTGCCTATTCGGGGAGTACTAGCACAGATACGCAGTATTTT.

As DNA, the CDR3 is TGTGCCAGCAGTTTTCGCCAAACGGGACTAGCGGGATTGGAGGGGGAGACCCAGTACTTC. Encoded protein: CASSFRQTGLAGLEGETQYF. The rearrangement links TRBV27 to TRBJ2-5, with TRBD2 identical over 13 bases. V dropped 3 bases and J dropped 5; count of bases not matched to a gene: 18. This CDR3 region has 20 residues. Per the germline V gene, CDR1 is MNHEY and CDR2 is SMNVEV (reference sequence).

This clonotype was picked up many times. The V call is TRBV3-1, the J call TRBJ2-5; TRBD1 or TRBD2 may be the D gene (5 bases each). The CDR3 has 14 residues. Deletions cut 1 base from V and 2 bases from J, with 8 bases between. Germline CDR1 is LGHDT and CDR2 is YNNKEL (reference sequence). The CDR3 here is CASSQAGHQETQYF. For the CDR3, the DNA is TGTGCCAGCAGCCAAGCGGGGCATCAAGAGACCCAGTACTTC.

This clonotype has ten or more counts. This chain joins TRBV18 and TRBJ1-1; maybe TRBD1 (6 bases). CDR3 length: 15 amino acids. Trimming removed 3 bases at V and 2 bases at J, with 13 bases between. The germline gives CDR1 KGHSH, CDR2 LQKENI. CDR3 region: CASSPGHHQNTEAFF. The CDR3 coding sequence is TGTGCCAGCTCACCGGGACACCATCAAAACACTGAAGCTTTCTTT.

This clonotype was seen many times. The chain joins TRBV6-5 to TRBJ1-5; TRBD1 matches at 8 bases. Unmatched junction bases numbered 6, after V lost 5 bases and J lost 0 bases. This CDR3 is 16 amino acids long. In germline, CDR1 is MNHEY, CDR2 SVGAGI. CDR3 DNA sequence: TGTGCCAGCAGTGGCGGGACAGGCCTTAGCAATCAGCCCCAGCATTTT. It specifies CASSGGTGLSNQPQHF.